The entry that follows covers one T cell receptor (beta chain) sequence. Its matching antigen is unknown. The germline V and J ends were trimmed by 5 bases and 8 bases, with 13 bases remaining between them. Germline V lookup: CDR1 MDHEN, CDR2 SYDVKM. The CDR3 runs 13 residues. TCRdb keeps only in-frame clones here, not all; method: immunoSEQ multiplex PCR. The sample includes under 1,900,000 clones, approximately 98.5% of them seen just once. These data come from a study of shared clonotypes between healthy human individuals. Background on the study: CD4 naive and memory got three plates each, CD8 naive two, CD8 memory one.

General study findings and limits: In a handful of donors, around 5% of naive CD4 clonotypes appeared in common. On the whole, naive subsets had larger estimated richness than memory subsets had.

All donors qualified as healthy HIV-negative adults and had experienced no recent acute infections or vaccinations. The rearrangement uses TRBV28 and TRBJ2-1, with a tentative D call TRBD2 (7 bases). Material: naive CD4+ T cells sorted from blood. This sample's subset: CD45RA+ positively selected. The receptor's source is a man aged 25 to 40 in good health. The chain's CDR3 is CASSPQGRDEQFF. DNA of the CDR3: TGTGCCAGCAGTCCCCAGGGGAGGGATGAGCAGTTCTTC.